The 20 T cell receptor beta chains in this list originate from one sample, sequenced in a study of T-cell reconstitution after alpha-beta-depleted transplantation in children. The authors prepared the TCRbeta library with unique molecular identifiers. TCRdb itself ran the PCR reads through MiXCR, one entry per CDR3 protein. The sample has roughly 790,000 distinct CDR3 sequences; around 17% are singletons. The sample was PBMCs, mostly from graft donor cells, taken 360 days after TCRalphabeta/CD19-depleted stem cell transplant. These receptors originate from a male patient younger than 18 who had a stem cell transplant for acute lymphoblastic leukemia, so the T cells may come from the graft donor.

The CDR3 region is CSVVPSTDTQYF. CDR3 bases: TGCAGCGTTGTGCCTAGCACAGATACGCAGTATTTT. The chain couples TRBV29-1 to TRBJ2-3; D not certain. The CDR3 loop spans 12 amino acids. Trimming left V 4 bases short and J 0 bases short, with 5 bases between. Germline assignment: CDR1 SQVTM and CDR2 ANQGSEA.

The chain joins TRBV20-1 to TRBJ2-1; D assignment may be TRBD1 or TRBD2 (6 bases each). Between the trimmed V and J ends, which lost 5 bases and 7 bases, there was a span of 15 bases. Germline CDR1 DFQATT, CDR2 SNEGSKA (reference sequence). CDR3 length: 13 amino acids. The CDR3 protein is CSAGGGGANEQFF. CDR3 coding DNA: TGCAGTGCTGGAGGAGGGGGAGCGAATGAGCAGTTCTTC.

The genes are TRBV28 and TRBJ2-7; no firm D call. Per the germline V gene, CDR1 is MDHEN and CDR2 is SYDVKM. Between the trimmed V and J ends, which lost 3 bases and 0 bases, there was a span of 15 bases. This CDR3 spans 16 amino acids. The CDR3 reads CASSFPPGRNSYEQYF. The CDR3 bases are TGTGCCAGCAGTTTCCCCCCCGGACGTAACTCCTACGAGCAGTACTTC.

The rearrangement joins TRBV29-1 to TRBJ2-2; D could derive from TRBD1 or TRBD2 (5 bases each). Looked up from germline, CDR1 is SQVTM and CDR2 is ANQGSEA. The length of the CDR3 is 13 residues. CDR3 nucleotides: TGCAGTTCCGTCCAGGGACCCACCGGGGAGCTGTTTTTT. It translates to CSSVQGPTGELFF.

This chain joins TRBV20-1 and TRBJ1-2, with 7 nucleotides matching TRBD1. Germline CDR1 reads DFQATT; CDR2 reads SNEGSKA (reference sequence). Trimming at V came to 6 bases and at J to 4 bases, leaving 11 bases not matched to a gene. The CDR3 is made up of 14 amino acids. Here the CDR3 reads CSASEETGPYGYTF. The CDR3 DNA reads TGCAGTGCCAGCGAGGAGACAGGGCCCTATGGCTACACCTTC.

The CDR3 nucleotides read TGCGCCAGCACCCAAACCGGGAGCTCCTACAATGAGCAGTTCTTC. It translates to CASTQTGSSYNEQFF. The rearrangement uses TRBV5-1 and TRBJ2-1, with D possibly TRBD2 on 6 matching bases. The germline CDR1 and CDR2 sequences are SGHRS and YFSETQ. The CDR3 contains 15 residues. The germline V and J ends were trimmed by 6 bases and 0 bases, with 13 bases remaining between them.

This clonotype was counted at least ten times. The V call is TRBV5-1, the J call TRBJ2-1; 8 bases match TRBD2. J gave up 4 bases and V 4 bases, and 7 bases lay outside the gene matches. This CDR3 has 15 amino acids. The V gene's germline CDR1 is SGHRS and CDR2 YFSETQ. Written as DNA, the CDR3 is TGCGCCAGCAGCGTATATAGCGGGACTTACAATGAGCAGTTCTTC. Its protein product is CASSVYSGTYNEQFF.

This clonotype was found a few times. The chain recombines TRBV6-1 with TRBJ2-1; D unresolved. This CDR3 spans 13 amino acids. CDR1 MNHNS and CDR2 SASEGT come from the germline V gene. V gave up 6 bases and J gave up 8 bases, with 14 bases separating them. For the CDR3, the DNA is TGTGCCAGCAGCCGAAGTCTTCCCGATGAGCAGTTCTTC. This sequence encodes CASSRSLPDEQFF.

This clonotype occurred a few times. CDR3 in amino acids: CASSPDRGLLAEQFF. The CDR3 bases are TGTGCCAGCAGCCCGGACAGGGGGCTTTTGGCTGAGCAGTTCTTC. This chain joins TRBV5-6 and TRBJ2-1; 11 bases match TRBD1. The trim removed 4 bases at V and 9 bases at J, leaving 9 bases unmatched. Germline V lookup: CDR1 SGHDT, CDR2 YYEEEE. The CDR3 runs 15 residues.

The table lists this clonotype with a few counts. This rearrangement joins TRBV7-8 to TRBJ2-7, with 7 bases identical to TRBD2. Germline CDR1 is SGHVS and CDR2 is FQNEAQ. Trimming cost V 5 bases and J 1 base; bases outside gene matches: 11. CDR3 size: 16 residues. The CDR3 loop is CASSPQSGTVSYEQYF. As DNA, the CDR3 is TGTGCCAGCAGCCCCCAGAGCGGGACGGTATCCTACGAGCAGTACTTC. The whole variable domain, remainder taken from reference TRBV7-8 and TRBJ2-7, is GAGVSQSPRYKVAKRGQDVALRCDPISGHVSLFWYQQALGQGPEFLTYFQNEAQLDKSGLPSDRFFAERPEGSVSTLKIQRTQQEDSAVYLCASSPQSGTVSYEQYFGPGTRLTVT.

This clonotype was observed a few times. The chain uses TRBV12-5 and TRBJ2-5; D tentatively fits TRBD1 or TRBD2 (6 bases each). The CDR3 has 16 amino acids. Trimming took 0 bases from V and 5 from J, leaving 16 bases between them. The germline gives CDR1 LGHNT, CDR2 FRNRAP. The CDR3 nucleotides read TGTGCTAGTGGTTTGGTATCGTGGGGGGCTCGGGAGACCCAGTACTTC. It specifies CASGLVSWGARETQYF. Drawing the rest from reference TRBV12-5 and TRBJ2-5, the complete variable domain is DARVTQTPRHKVTEMGQEVTMRCQPILGHNTVFWYRQTMMQGLELLAYFRNRAPLDDSGMPKDRFSAEMPDATLATLKIQPSEPRDSAVYFCASGLVSWGARETQYFGPGTRLLVL.

The chain couples TRBV7-9 to TRBJ2-5; 7 bases are a match to TRBD1. Trimming removed 6 bases from V and 5 bases from J; junction bases left unmatched: 9. Germline CDR1 and CDR2: SEHNR and FQNEAQ (reference sequence). CDR3 length: 14 amino acids. CDR3 residues: CASSTRQGLETQYF. Written as DNA, the CDR3 is TGTGCCAGCAGTACCAGACAGGGTCTGGAGACCCAGTACTTC.

The genes are TRBV20-1 and TRBJ2-1; no definite D call. Germline CDR1 DFQATT, CDR2 SNEGSKA (reference sequence). V was shortened by 6 bases and J by 7 bases, with 16 bases between the two germline ends. The CDR3 consists of 13 residues. CDR3 nucleotides: TGCAGTGCATCTCTCCCTTTGCGAAATGAGCAGTTCTTC. Encoded protein: CSASLPLRNEQFF.

The gene calls are TRBV18 and TRBJ2-7; tentative D call: TRBD1 (6 bases). The CDR3 loop spans 16 amino acids. Trimming took 3 bases from V and 3 from J, leaving 18 bases between them. The germline V gene encodes CDR1 KGHSH and CDR2 LQKENI. For the CDR3, the DNA is TGTGCCAGCTCACCCTTCCCGCCCATAGGGGGCTACGAGCAGTACTTC. Translated, it gives CASSPFPPIGGYEQYF.

This chain links TRBV5-1 with TRBJ2-7, with 9 bases that match TRBD2. V was clipped by 0 bases and J by 0 bases; unmatched bases: 13. The CDR3 covers 19 residues. Germline CDR1 reads SGHRS; CDR2 reads YFSETQ. This CDR3 is CASSLAELAGWGSSYEQYF. Here the CDR3 DNA reads TGCGCCAGCAGCTTGGCCGAACTAGCGGGTTGGGGGTCCTCCTACGAGCAGTACTTC.

The rearrangement uses TRBV2 and TRBJ2-3, with a possible D match to TRBD2 (6 bases). The germline CDR1 and CDR2 sequences are SNHLY and FYNNEI. V lost 7 bases and J 0 bases, leaving 14 bases between the germline ends. This CDR3 comprises 15 residues. CDR3 in amino acids: CASTREDSSTDTQYF. The DNA for the CDR3 is TGTGCCAGCACGAGGGAGGATTCTAGCACAGATACGCAGTATTTT.

This clonotype has only a few counts. The genes are TRBV5-1 and TRBJ2-1; TRBD2 matches 15 bases. The CDR3 sequence is 19 residues long. The germline V gene has CDR1 SGHRS and CDR2 YFSETQ. V shed 5 bases and J 2 bases; nucleotides not matched to a gene: 11. CDR3 bases: TGCGCCAGCAGTTTACCGGGACTAGCGGGAGGCCCGACCTACAATGAGCAGTTCTTC. Encoded protein: CASSLPGLAGGPTYNEQFF.

The chain uses TRBV4-2 and TRBJ2-1, with 8 nucleotides matching TRBD2. V gave up 4 bases and J gave up 0 bases; unmatched junction bases: 8. From germline, CDR1 is LGHNA and CDR2 YNFKEQ. The CDR3 has 17 amino acids. The DNA for the CDR3 is TGTGCCAGCAGCCCGCATCGGGGGGGGAGCTCCTACAATGAGCAGTTCTTC. Amino acid sequence: CASSPHRGGSSYNEQFF.

This clonotype was seen more than once but under ten times. The genes are TRBV6-4 and TRBJ2-4; D not certain. The V gene's germline CDR1 is MRHNA and CDR2 SNTAGT. The CDR3 is 14 residues long. V was clipped by 5 bases and J by 8 bases, with 16 bases between them. CDR3 coding DNA: TGTGCCAGCAGTATTAGTCCCACCGCGGACATTCAGTACTTC. It codes for CASSISPTADIQYF.

The V and J genes are TRBV29-1 and TRBJ2-7; TRBD2 agrees at 8 bases. V lost 2 bases and J lost 0; bases outside the gene matches: 3. Looked up from germline, CDR1 is SQVTM and CDR2 is ANQGSEA. This CDR3 is built from 14 residues. The chain's CDR3 is CSVEIAGPSYEQYF. The DNA of the CDR3 is TGCAGCGTTGAAATAGCGGGGCCCTCCTACGAGCAGTACTTC.